Listed below are T cell receptor beta chains from one sample, sequenced in a study of T cell repertoires in cytomegalovirus infection. TCRdb passed the reads through MiXCR, listing each CDR3 protein once. The repertoire consists of more than 400,000 distinct CDR3 sequences, with about 25% occurring once and the leading ten covering around 13%. Source material: PBMCs. The receptors stem from a human donor in good health (CMV status not recorded). Some clones in this sample may be carry-over from other donors' samples. The CDR3 runs from the conserved cysteine through the conserved F or W. The order of the fields is CDR3 DNA, CDR3 protein, D gene, V gene, clone size, J gene, CDR3 length. A D gene is named only where the DNA matches it firmly. Only some rows state a clone size, as once, few, many or a class for expanded clones.

CDR3nt: TGTGCCAGCAGCTGGGGCCGCAATGAGCAGTTCTTC; CDR3aa: CASSWGRNEQFF; d_gene: -; v_gene: TRBV7-9; abundance: -; j_gene: TRBJ2-1; len: 12
CDR3nt: TGTGCCAGCAGCTTGGGAACAGGGCTGGCCAACGTCCTAACTTTC; CDR3aa: CASSLGTGLANVLTF; d_gene: -; v_gene: TRBV5-5; abundance: -; j_gene: TRBJ2-6; len: 15
CDR3nt: TGTGCCAGCAGCTCATACCTAAGGACTGAAGCTTTCTTT; CDR3aa: CASSSYLRTEAFF; d_gene: -; v_gene: TRBV11-2; abundance: -; j_gene: TRBJ1-1; len: 13
CDR3nt: TGCAGCGCTAACGGCGGCGGGACTACTTCGTACAATGAGCAGTTCTTC; CDR3aa: CSANGGGTTSYNEQFF; d_gene: TRBD2; v_gene: TRBV20-1; abundance: -; j_gene: TRBJ2-1; len: 16
CDR3nt: TGTGCCAGTAGTATAAGGGAAAACTATGGCTACACCTTC; CDR3aa: CASSIRENYGYTF; d_gene: -; v_gene: TRBV19; abundance: -; j_gene: TRBJ1-2; len: 13
CDR3nt: TGTGCCAGCAGCTTTAGCGGTGGACAGTATAATTCACCCCTCCACTTT; CDR3aa: CASSFSGGQYNSPLHF; d_gene: -; v_gene: TRBV11-3; abundance: -; j_gene: TRBJ1-6; len: 16
CDR3nt: TGTGCCAGCGGGTGGGTTTCGTCTTCTGGGGCCAACGTCCTGACTTTC; CDR3aa: CASGWVSSSGANVLTF; d_gene: -; v_gene: TRBV28; abundance: -; j_gene: TRBJ2-6; len: 16
CDR3nt: TGTGCCAGCAGTGACCGCGGACAGATCATACGAACGCAGTATTTT; CDR3aa: CASSDRGQIIRTQYF; d_gene: -; v_gene: TRBV6-2/TRBV6-3; abundance: -; j_gene: TRBJ2-3; len: 15
CDR3nt: TGTGCCATCAGTACTCAGGGAACTAATGAAAAACTGTTTTTT; CDR3aa: CAISTQGTNEKLFF; d_gene: -; v_gene: TRBV10-3; abundance: -; j_gene: TRBJ1-4; len: 14
CDR3nt: TGTGCCAGCAGTTACGGGGACAGGGTAAATCAGCCCCAGCATTTT; CDR3aa: CASSYGDRVNQPQHF; d_gene: TRBD1; v_gene: TRBV12-3/TRBV12-4; abundance: few; j_gene: TRBJ1-5; len: 15
CDR3nt: TGCAGTGCTAGGAGCGGGAGCCAGTTCTACAATGAGCAGTTCTTC; CDR3aa: CSARSGSQFYNEQFF; d_gene: TRBD2; v_gene: TRBV20-1; abundance: few; j_gene: TRBJ2-1; len: 15
CDR3nt: TGTGCCAGCAGTTTTAGTCGGGCGGAATATGGCTACACCTTC; CDR3aa: CASSFSRAEYGYTF; d_gene: -; v_gene: TRBV28; abundance: few; j_gene: TRBJ1-2; len: 14
CDR3nt: TGCAGCGCGGAACAGGGGAACCCAGGCTACACCTTC; CDR3aa: CSAEQGNPGYTF; d_gene: TRBD1; v_gene: TRBV29-1; abundance: -; j_gene: TRBJ1-2; len: 12
CDR3nt: TGTGCCAGCAGCTTAGTTGGCGGGACAGGGATTCAGGTGGACTATGGCTACACCTTC; CDR3aa: CASSLVGGTGIQVDYGYTF; d_gene: TRBD1; v_gene: TRBV7-2; abundance: many; j_gene: TRBJ1-2; len: 19
CDR3nt: TGTGCCAGCAGCCGCCGAGGGGGACGCGAAGTCCATGAGCAGTTCTTC; CDR3aa: CASSRRGGREVHEQFF; d_gene: -; v_gene: TRBV6-2/TRBV6-3; abundance: -; j_gene: TRBJ2-1; len: 16
CDR3nt: TGTGCCAGCAGCGTAGGGGGACAGGGTTTCTCCTACAATGAGCAGTTCTTC; CDR3aa: CASSVGGQGFSYNEQFF; d_gene: TRBD1; v_gene: TRBV9; abundance: -; j_gene: TRBJ2-1; len: 17
CDR3nt: TGTGCCAGCAGTAGATTAGGGGGACAGGACACCGGGGAGCTGTTTTTT; CDR3aa: CASSRLGGQDTGELFF; d_gene: TRBD1; v_gene: TRBV28; abundance: -; j_gene: TRBJ2-2; len: 16
CDR3nt: TGTGCCAGCAGCTTATACACAGCCCCCTACGAGCAGTACTTC; CDR3aa: CASSLYTAPYEQYF; d_gene: -; v_gene: TRBV11-2; abundance: -; j_gene: TRBJ2-7; len: 14
CDR3nt: TGTGCCAGCAGTCGGGACAACTTAAGCAATCAGCCCCAGCATTTT; CDR3aa: CASSRDNLSNQPQHF; d_gene: -; v_gene: TRBV6-2/TRBV6-3; abundance: few; j_gene: TRBJ1-5; len: 15
CDR3nt: TGTGCCAGCAGTTTTGCCGGGACAGGGCAAGAGACCCAGTACTTC; CDR3aa: CASSFAGTGQETQYF; d_gene: TRBD1; v_gene: TRBV27; abundance: -; j_gene: TRBJ2-5; len: 15
CDR3nt: TGTGCCAGCCCCCGGGACAGCGGTAACTATGGCTACACCTTC; CDR3aa: CASPRDSGNYGYTF; d_gene: TRBD1; v_gene: TRBV2; abundance: -; j_gene: TRBJ1-2; len: 14
CDR3nt: TGTGCCAGCAGAACTGACAGGGGGCGATACGAGCAGTACTTC; CDR3aa: CASRTDRGRYEQYF; d_gene: TRBD1; v_gene: TRBV28; abundance: -; j_gene: TRBJ2-7; len: 14
CDR3nt: TGCGCCAGCAGCCAAGATGAAGGCTCCTACGAGCAGTACTTC; CDR3aa: CASSQDEGSYEQYF; d_gene: -; v_gene: TRBV4-3; abundance: -; j_gene: TRBJ2-7; len: 14
CDR3nt: TGTGCCACCAGTGTAGGAGGTTTCGACGGCTACACCTTC; CDR3aa: CATSVGGFDGYTF; d_gene: -; v_gene: TRBV24-1; abundance: few; j_gene: TRBJ1-2; len: 13
CDR3nt: TGTGCCAGCAGTTACGGAAGCCTGGGTACGCAGTATTTT; CDR3aa: CASSYGSLGTQYF; d_gene: -; v_gene: TRBV6-2/TRBV6-3; abundance: few; j_gene: TRBJ2-3; len: 13
CDR3nt: TGTGCCAGCAGCTTAGACCGACAGCTCCCTGTCCAGCATTTT; CDR3aa: CASSLDRQLPVQHF; d_gene: -; v_gene: TRBV7-2; abundance: many; j_gene: TRBJ1-5; len: 14
CDR3nt: TGTGCCAGCAGTCCACCGGTGGGGGGGAACACTGAAGCTTTCTTT; CDR3aa: CASSPPVGGNTEAFF; d_gene: -; v_gene: TRBV6-2/TRBV6-3; abundance: few; j_gene: TRBJ1-1; len: 15
CDR3nt: TGTGCCAGCAGCTTAGCTAGGTCCAGGGGGGGCTACACCTTC; CDR3aa: CASSLARSRGGYTF; d_gene: TRBD1; v_gene: TRBV7-2; abundance: -; j_gene: TRBJ1-2; len: 14
CDR3nt: TGTGCCAGCAGTCGGCTAACAGGGGTTTCCTATGGCTACACCTTC; CDR3aa: CASSRLTGVSYGYTF; d_gene: TRBD1; v_gene: TRBV7-2; abundance: few; j_gene: TRBJ1-2; len: 15
CDR3nt: TGTGCCACCAGTGACCGCGGGACGGCCTTCAATGAGCAGTTCTTC; CDR3aa: CATSDRGTAFNEQFF; d_gene: -; v_gene: TRBV24-1; abundance: -; j_gene: TRBJ2-1; len: 15
CDR3nt: TGTGCCAGCAGCCGGGCGGGGGGCGGATACGAGCAGTACTTC; CDR3aa: CASSRAGGGYEQYF; d_gene: TRBD2; v_gene: TRBV7-4; abundance: -; j_gene: TRBJ2-7; len: 14
CDR3nt: TGCAGTGCTAGTATAGTGGTCCAAGAGACCCAGTACTTC; CDR3aa: CSASIVVQETQYF; d_gene: -; v_gene: TRBV20-1; abundance: -; j_gene: TRBJ2-5; len: 13
CDR3nt: TGTGCCACCAGCAGGGACAGGGAGGCGTGGGAGACCCAGTACTTC; CDR3aa: CATSRDREAWETQYF; d_gene: TRBD1; v_gene: TRBV15; abundance: -; j_gene: TRBJ2-5; len: 15
CDR3nt: TGTGCCAGCAGTAAACTAGCTAATGAGCAGTTCTTC; CDR3aa: CASSKLANEQFF; d_gene: -; v_gene: TRBV7-9; abundance: -; j_gene: TRBJ2-1; len: 12
CDR3nt: TGTGCCAGCAGTCCACCGACAGGGGCGAACACTGAAGCTTTCTTT; CDR3aa: CASSPPTGANTEAFF; d_gene: TRBD1; v_gene: TRBV6-6; abundance: few; j_gene: TRBJ1-1; len: 15
CDR3nt: TGTGCCAGCAGCCCCCGGGGGAGCTTGCCAGATACGCAGTATTTT; CDR3aa: CASSPRGSLPDTQYF; d_gene: -; v_gene: TRBV7-9; abundance: few; j_gene: TRBJ2-3; len: 15
CDR3nt: TGTGCCAGCAAGAGCTACAGGAGCGCGAACACCGGGGAGCTGTTTTTT; CDR3aa: CASKSYRSANTGELFF; d_gene: -; v_gene: TRBV6-5; abundance: few; j_gene: TRBJ2-2; len: 16
CDR3nt: TGTGCCTGGAGTCCAGCGGTGGGGGGACCGGGAGAGACCCAGTACTTC; CDR3aa: CAWSPAVGGPGETQYF; d_gene: -; v_gene: TRBV30; abundance: -; j_gene: TRBJ2-5; len: 16
CDR3nt: TGTGCCAGCAGTCCCCACGAGGGGGGCACAGATACGCAGTATTTT; CDR3aa: CASSPHEGGTDTQYF; d_gene: -; v_gene: TRBV2; abundance: -; j_gene: TRBJ2-3; len: 15
CDR3nt: TGCGCCAGCAGCTTGGCTTTCTGGGTACCCTACAATGAGCAGTTCTTC; CDR3aa: CASSLAFWVPYNEQFF; d_gene: -; v_gene: TRBV5-1; abundance: few; j_gene: TRBJ2-1; len: 16
CDR3nt: TGTGCCACCAGCGGCGGACTTCCAGAGACCCAGTACTTC; CDR3aa: CATSGGLPETQYF; d_gene: -; v_gene: TRBV24-1; abundance: -; j_gene: TRBJ2-5; len: 13
CDR3nt: TGTGCCAGCAGTTCGGGACTAGCGGGAGGTTGGTCCTACGAGCAGTACTTC; CDR3aa: CASSSGLAGGWSYEQYF; d_gene: TRBD2; v_gene: TRBV12-3/TRBV12-4; abundance: -; j_gene: TRBJ2-7; len: 17
CDR3nt: TGTGCCAGCAGTGACCCGGGGGGCAATGAGCAGTTCTTC; CDR3aa: CASSDPGGNEQFF; d_gene: TRBD2; v_gene: TRBV28; abundance: many; j_gene: TRBJ2-1; len: 13
CDR3nt: TGTGCCACCAGTGCTGGGCAGAACAATGAGCAGTTCTTC; CDR3aa: CATSAGQNNEQFF; d_gene: -; v_gene: TRBV24-1; abundance: few; j_gene: TRBJ2-1; len: 13
CDR3nt: TGTGCCACCAGTGTCCGGGACTTGTCCTACAATGAGCAGTTCTTC; CDR3aa: CATSVRDLSYNEQFF; d_gene: -; v_gene: TRBV24-1; abundance: -; j_gene: TRBJ2-1; len: 15
CDR3nt: TGTGCCAGCAGTACCGGGACTAGCAGATACAATGAGCAGTTCTTC; CDR3aa: CASSTGTSRYNEQFF; d_gene: TRBD2; v_gene: TRBV25-1; abundance: -; j_gene: TRBJ2-1; len: 15
CDR3nt: TGTGCCAGCAGCCAAAAACAGGGGTTAACTGGCTACACCTTC; CDR3aa: CASSQKQGLTGYTF; d_gene: TRBD1; v_gene: TRBV7-2; abundance: few; j_gene: TRBJ1-2; len: 14
CDR3nt: TGTGCCAGCAGCTTCGGTAATGGACAGCAAGAGACCCAGTACTTC; CDR3aa: CASSFGNGQQETQYF; d_gene: -; v_gene: TRBV7-9; abundance: -; j_gene: TRBJ2-5; len: 15
CDR3nt: TGTGCCAGCAGCTTAACAAACACTGAAGCTTTCTTT; CDR3aa: CASSLTNTEAFF; d_gene: -; v_gene: TRBV7-2; abundance: many; j_gene: TRBJ1-1; len: 12
CDR3nt: TGTGCCAGTCGGTCGGTGCGGCTGGGGGATACGCAGTATTTT; CDR3aa: CASRSVRLGDTQYF; d_gene: -; v_gene: TRBV25-1; abundance: -; j_gene: TRBJ2-3; len: 14
CDR3nt: TGCGCCAGCAGCCAAGAAATCCAGGATGAGCAGTTCTTC; CDR3aa: CASSQEIQDEQFF; d_gene: -; v_gene: TRBV4-3; abundance: -; j_gene: TRBJ2-1; len: 13
CDR3nt: TGTGCCACCAGCTCGGGACTTGACACCGGGGAGCTGTTTTTT; CDR3aa: CATSSGLDTGELFF; d_gene: -; v_gene: TRBV15; abundance: few; j_gene: TRBJ2-2; len: 14
CDR3nt: TGTGCCAGTAGTACACAGGTCACCTCTGGAAACACCATATATTTT; CDR3aa: CASSTQVTSGNTIYF; d_gene: -; v_gene: TRBV19; abundance: few; j_gene: TRBJ1-3; len: 15
CDR3nt: TGTGCCATCAGTGAGGGGTCGAGGGGATCCAATGAGCAGTTCTTC; CDR3aa: CAISEGSRGSNEQFF; d_gene: -; v_gene: TRBV10-3; abundance: -; j_gene: TRBJ2-1; len: 15
CDR3nt: TGTGCCAGCAGCTTTCCGGCGGGAGACGCCACAGATACGCAGTATTTT; CDR3aa: CASSFPAGDATDTQYF; d_gene: TRBD2; v_gene: TRBV7-3; abundance: many; j_gene: TRBJ2-3; len: 16